These T cell receptor beta chains were read from a single sample in a study of T cells after yellow fever vaccination. TCRdb ran MiXCR on the 5' RACE reads and lists one entry per CDR3 protein. The sample holds under 300,000 distinct CDR3 sequences, 10% to 15% seen once. The source was CD4+ T cells sorted from PBMCs, collected 45 days after the yellow fever booster vaccination. These receptors were collected from a man in his thirties or forties who received the YFV17D yellow fever vaccine. Each CDR3 is given without its conserved first and last residue.

j_gene: TRBJ2-7
v_gene: TRBV7-2
CDR3aa: ASSVGYKYEQY

j_gene: TRBJ2-7
v_gene: TRBV10-1
CDR3aa: ASSDFTGKLYEQY

j_gene: TRBJ2-1
v_gene: TRBV19
CDR3aa: ASRLGSSSYNEQF

j_gene: TRBJ1-2
v_gene: TRBV20-1
CDR3aa: SAREGSYGYT

j_gene: TRBJ2-4
v_gene: TRBV20-1
CDR3aa: SARVTGGDIQY

j_gene: TRBJ2-2
v_gene: TRBV12-3/TRBV12-4
CDR3aa: ASSRVIGGELF

j_gene: TRBJ2-1
v_gene: TRBV23-1
CDR3aa: ASSQSMVARTGDPNEQF

j_gene: TRBJ2-4
v_gene: TRBV7-9
CDR3aa: ASSLQDRMQY

j_gene: TRBJ2-5
v_gene: TRBV7-4
CDR3aa: ASSPGLVGETQY

j_gene: TRBJ2-6
v_gene: TRBV15
CDR3aa: ATSRDVKAGANVLT

j_gene: TRBJ2-3
v_gene: TRBV29-1
CDR3aa: SVRSGIQDTQY

j_gene: TRBJ2-1
v_gene: TRBV7-2
CDR3aa: ASSLAGFSSYNEQF

j_gene: TRBJ1-5
v_gene: TRBV28
CDR3aa: ASSLGTATFNQPQH

j_gene: TRBJ2-3
v_gene: TRBV3-1
CDR3aa: ASSQVWGGADTQY

j_gene: TRBJ1-1
v_gene: TRBV5-1
CDR3aa: ASSSGQGVEAF

j_gene: TRBJ1-4
v_gene: TRBV20-1
CDR3aa: SQLAANEKLF

j_gene: TRBJ2-2
v_gene: TRBV7-2
CDR3aa: ASSTRAGGPTGELF

j_gene: TRBJ2-7
v_gene: TRBV10-3
CDR3aa: AIMPGQGANEQY

j_gene: TRBJ2-5
v_gene: TRBV7-2
CDR3aa: ASSSGRTRNRETQY

j_gene: TRBJ2-5
v_gene: TRBV6-5
CDR3aa: ASSPGGFLKETQY

j_gene: TRBJ2-3
v_gene: TRBV11-1
CDR3aa: ASSSRRSEGGRTDTQY

j_gene: TRBJ2-1
v_gene: TRBV7-3
CDR3aa: ASSLDRYTSPYNEQF

j_gene: TRBJ2-1
v_gene: TRBV24-1
CDR3aa: ATSDSGRDNEQF

j_gene: TRBJ2-1
v_gene: TRBV7-9
CDR3aa: ASSANEQF

j_gene: TRBJ2-5
v_gene: TRBV29-1
CDR3aa: SADDGTQY

j_gene: TRBJ2-5
v_gene: TRBV5-1
CDR3aa: ASIGQIQETQY

j_gene: TRBJ2-5
v_gene: TRBV10-3
CDR3aa: AISESLAGPQETQY